These T cell receptor beta chains were read from a single sample in a study of cytomegalovirus exposure and HLA in healthy donors. The assay was immunoSEQ multiplex PCR, and TCRdb's table has in-frame clones only and misses some. The sample gives some 150,000 clones, approximately 94% of which show up once; 1.8% is in the top ten. Material for sequencing was PBMCs. The receptors originated from a man in his late teens or twenties in good health and CMV-seropositive. Each CDR3 is given with its conserved first and last residue. Each record gives: D gene, J gene, V gene, clone size, CDR3 protein, CDR3 DNA. D genes are given only for firm matches. Size values are once, few and many counts, or a class for expanded clones, and some rows have none.

- | TRBJ2-7 | TRBV5-6 | - | CASSLQGYEQYF | TGTGCCAGCAGCTTGCAGGGCTACGAGCAGTACTTC
TRBD2 | TRBJ2-2 | TRBV10-3 | - | CAITPNEVGAGTRTGELFF | TGTGCCATCACTCCGAATGAGGTCGGAGCGGGAACGAGGACCGGGGAGCTGTTTTTT
TRBD2 | TRBJ2-1 | TRBV7-6 | once | CASRAFAGGGNEQFF | TGTGCCAGCAGAGCATTTGCGGGAGGTGGCAATGAGCAGTTCTTC
- | TRBJ1-6 | TRBV10-3 | - | CAISESQGRRSPLHF | TGTGCCATCAGTGAGTCACAGGGAAGAAGATCACCCCTCCACTTT
- | TRBJ2-3 | TRBV7-8 | - | CASSPTIDPTGGIRDTQYF | TGTGCCAGCAGCCCGACAATCGATCCCACAGGTGGGATAAGAGATACGCAGTATTTT
- | TRBJ2-3 | TRBV20-1 | - | CSASREGTQYF | TGCAGTGCTAGCCGAGAGGGAACGCAGTATTTT
TRBD2 | TRBJ2-2 | TRBV6-1 | - | CASSEARLWLAAGELFF | TGTGCCAGCAGTGAAGCCCGTCTCTGGCTAGCGGCCGGGGAGCTGTTTTTT
- | TRBJ2-1 | TRBV19 | few | CASSPPGLRSYNEQFF | TGTGCCAGTAGTCCTCCCGGACTCCGATCCTACAATGAGCAGTTCTTC
TRBD1 | TRBJ2-3 | TRBV28 | - | CASSFGQGDSTDTQYF | TGTGCCAGCAGTTTTGGACAGGGCGATAGCACAGATACGCAGTATTTT
- | TRBJ2-3 | TRBV6-6 | - | CASSRESDTQYF | TGTGCCAGCAGCCGAGAGTCAGATACGCAGTATTTT
TRBD1 | TRBJ1-1 | TRBV5-1 | - | CASSPLGQARAFF | TGCGCCAGCAGCCCCCTGGGACAGGCCAGGGCTTTCTTT
- | TRBJ2-2 | TRBV5-4 | - | CASSLDQGSAGELFF | TGTGCCAGCAGTTTGGATCAGGGGTCCGCCGGGGAGCTGTTTTTT
- | TRBJ1-2 | TRBV27 | once | CATAKGGASYGYTF | TGTGCCACTGCAAAGGGTGGGGCGTCTTATGGCTACACCTTC
TRBD2 | TRBJ2-1 | TRBV6-4 | once | CASSDLGGSGQQFF | TGTGCCAGCAGTGATCTCGGCGGGAGCGGGCAGCAGTTCTTC
TRBD2 | TRBJ2-3 | TRBV5-4 | - | CASSLSSGRDTQYF | TGTGCCAGCAGCTTGTCTAGCGGGAGGGATACGCAGTATTTT
- | TRBJ2-2 | TRBV10-1 | once | CASSEGGIHTGELFF | TGCGCCAGCAGTGAAGGCGGGATACACACCGGGGAGCTGTTTTTT
TRBD2 | TRBJ2-3 | TRBV2 | - | CASSGGLEIDTQYF | TGTGCCAGCAGTGGGGGACTAGAGATAGATACGCAGTATTTT
- | TRBJ2-7 | TRBV5-1 | - | CASSPEQVSSYEQYF | TGCGCCAGCAGCCCGGAACAGGTGAGCTCCTACGAGCAGTACTTC
- | TRBJ1-1 | TRBV5-4 | - | CASSLDLGRTEAFF | TGTGCCAGCAGCTTGGATCTGGGGAGGACTGAAGCTTTCTTT
- | TRBJ2-7 | TRBV6-6 | - | CASSYQQKDEQYF | TGTGCCAGCAGTTATCAACAGAAGGACGAGCAGTACTTC
- | TRBJ1-5 | TRBV18 | - | CASSPGQPSNQPQHF | TGTGCCAGCTCACCGGGCCAACCTAGCAATCAGCCCCAGCATTTT
TRBD2 | TRBJ2-7 | TRBV28 | - | CASTKAGARYEQYF | TGTGCCAGCACCAAAGCGGGAGCTCGGTACGAGCAGTACTTC
- | TRBJ1-5 | TRBV2 | - | CASHREYSNQPQHF | TGTGCCAGCCACAGAGAGTATAGCAATCAGCCCCAGCATTTT